This entry describes one T cell receptor beta chain. Its specific antigen is unknown. Within one base of it there is no much larger clone, and no base qualities were kept. At the time samples were collected, the patients were not on therapy, although their prior treatments varied from chemotherapy, radiotherapy, surgery and immunotherapy to none at all. After thawing, cells went through T lymphocyte enrichment using a negative-selection kit, with EpCAM beads added for tumor-infiltrating lymphocytes. Memory CD8 T cells were sorted using a CD8+CD4-CD45RA- gate, without regard to whether the cells expressed CCR7. Before analysis, peripheral blood mononuclear cells were separated on a Ficoll-Paque PLUS gradient and then cryopreserved. Populations were sorted to 98% to 99% purity on a FACSAria II, and cell pellets were frozen for TCR sequencing without culture. The sample belongs to a study of CD39 and CD103 CD8 tumor-infiltrating T cells listed by TCRdb under 2018. For the study in its entirety: Repertoire comparisons were shown for an HPV-positive HNSCC, an HPV-negative HNSCC, an ovarian cancer and a melanoma patient. Deep sequencing of TCRbeta CDR3 was used to compare the repertoires of CD8 TIL subsets, defined by CD103 and CD39, against those of peripheral memory CD8 T cells. General study outcomes and caveats: Clonotypes from DP TILs were seldom detected in blood or uninvolved lymph node, while clonotypes from DN TILs overlapped to a large extent with peripheral memory CD8 repertoires. Compared with DN and SP CD8 TILs and with blood memory CD8 T cells, DP CD8 TILs appeared more oligoclonal, with the top 30 clonotypes covering roughly 55-90%.

For each subset, between about 10,000 and 100,000 sorted cells were used for genomic DNA extraction with the DNeasy Blood and Tissue Kit. The immunoSEQ service sequenced and mapped the TCRbeta V-J or V-D-J regions, with coverage above 8.5x for each sample. For the original study's pipeline: The analysis included only productive rearrangements exported from the immunoSEQ Analyzer platform, and clonality was assessed using the 500 most abundant clones. The Morisita-Horn similarity index and the Jaccard index were used to quantify the overlap in repertoires between populations. In about six cancer patients, Morisita-Horn similarity was measured between the TCR repertoires of CD8 T-cell subsets. What TCRdb holds here is the immuneACCESS table cut down to in-frame rearrangements. Part of the clones is not present; checked against another copy, under half of the missing clones reflect an unresolved V gene, and the others are unexplained. V and J calls and clone size are given by that table; D and trimming were obtained from the DNA. The sample table shows approximately 17,000 clones, and over 80% are seen once. Jointly, the top ten make up more than 4% of the sample.

Taken from the germline V gene (reference sequence), the CDR1 and CDR2 loops are DFQATT and SNEGSKA. The cysteine opens and the phenylalanine closes a CDR3 of 10 amino acids. The DNA shown is the 30-base CDR3, in frame from base 1. V was cut back by 7 bases and J by 8 bases, leaving a gap of 9 bases between them. Sequenced input: CD8+ T cells sorted from blood. Taken with the paper, the label for cell subset or site translates to: total memory CD8 T cells (CD45RA-CCR7+/-) from blood or uninvolved lymph node. The chain is assembled from TRBV20-1 and TRBJ2-1; the D gene is not confidently resolved. The TCR sequence derives from a human donor with head and neck squamous cell carcinoma. The DNA sequence is TGCAGTGTCGGCTTACATGAGCAGTTCTTC. Translated, it reads CSVGLHEQFF.